This TCR beta chain was documented in a study of molecular identifiers for immune sequencing clone quantification. Study-wide background: RNA, taken in replicates from about 20,000 or 100,000 naive CD8 cells, was split five ways, with four sequenced.

MiXCR was run by TCRdb on the PCR reads, yielding one entry per CDR3 protein. Of about half a million distinct CDR3 sequences listed, about a quarter are singletons. This clonotype was recorded a few times. There are 16 residues in the CDR3. The junction had 6 bases not matched to a gene; V was cut back by 2 bases and J by 7 bases. The V gene's germline CDR1 is LNHDA and CDR2 SQIVND (reference sequence). The rearrangement uses TRBV19 and TRBJ2-2; TRBD2 agrees at 11 bases. Sequenced: naive CD8+ T cells from blood, with Jurkat cell RNA spiked in. Subset denoted: FACS-sorted CD8+CD4-CCR7+CD45RA+ naive T cells. This sequence was found in a human donor in good health. Some libraries in this study had Jurkat cell RNA spiked in. In DNA form, the CDR3 reads TGTGCCAGTAGTATACTAGCGGGAGGATATGGCGGGGAGCTGTTTTTT. As protein: CASSILAGGYGGELFF. Together with reference TRBV19 and TRBJ2-2, the CDR3 gives the full variable domain: DGGITQSPKYLFRKEGQNVTLSCEQNLNHDAMYWYRQDPGQGLRLIYYSQIVNDFQKGDIAEGYSVSREKKESFPLTVTSAQKNPTAFYLCASSILAGGYGGELFFGEGSRLTVL.